The next 18 T cell receptor beta chains were all read from a single sample in a study of early stage breast cancer tumors. Measured with immunoSEQ multiplex PCR; TCRdb has only the in-frame clones, and not every one. The sample has about 36,000 clones; less than 80% are singletons. The source material was blood. Receptor source: a person aged 60 to 70 with breast cancer.

This rearrangement joins TRBV28 to TRBJ2-3; D remains ambiguous. CDR3 size: 14 residues. Trimming cost V 5 bases and J 4 bases, with 13 bases left between them. Germline V gene lookup returns CDR1 MDHEN and CDR2 SYDVKM. CDR3 amino acids: CASSQPLGSDTQYF. The DNA for the CDR3 is TGTGCCAGCAGTCAACCTCTAGGATCAGATACGCAGTATTTT.

The chain joins TRBV7-9 to TRBJ2-3, with D uncertain. Between the trimmed V and J ends, which lost 2 bases and 2 bases, there was a span of 5 bases. Germline CDR1 reads SEHNR; CDR2 reads FQNEAQ (reference sequence). The CDR3 is 13 amino acids. The CDR3 region is CASSLPYTDTQYF. The DNA of the CDR3 is TGTGCCAGCAGCTTACCGTACACAGATACGCAGTATTTT.

The chain carries TRBV19 and TRBJ1-5, with D tentatively TRBD1 (5 bases). Trimming took 6 bases from V and 7 from J, leaving 16 bases between them. CDR1 and CDR2 (germline): LNHDA, SQIVND (reference sequence). The CDR3 is 14 residues long. The CDR3 loop is CASSQVGTRQPQHF. CDR3 in DNA: TGTGCCAGTAGCCAGGTGGGGACGAGGCAGCCCCAGCATTTT.

The chain recombines TRBV6-1 with TRBJ1-2, with 8 bases identical to TRBD1. Trimming at V came to 8 bases and at J to 5 bases, leaving 7 bases not matched to a gene. The CDR3 is 13 amino acids. Germline CDR1 is MNHNS and CDR2 is SASEGT. CDR3 bases: TGTGCCAGCGAGGCAGGGGGCTGGTATGGCTACACCTTC. Amino acids: CASEAGGWYGYTF.

The V gene is TRBV30, the J gene TRBJ1-5; D is unclear. Trimming removed 1 base at V and 16 bases at J, with 20 bases between. CDR1 and CDR2 from the germline V gene are GTSNPN and SVGIG (reference sequence). The CDR3 extends over 13 amino acids. The CDR3 nucleotides read TGTGCCTGGAGTGATATGAGGGATACTCGCCACCATTTT. Encoded protein: CAWSDMRDTRHHF.

This clone was seen a handful of times. The rearrangement joins TRBV19 to TRBJ1-1; 8 positions agree with TRBD1. CDR3 length: 17 amino acids. Germline V gene lookup returns CDR1 LNHDA and CDR2 SQIVND (reference sequence). J lost 5 bases, V lost 3 bases, and 14 bases had no gene match. The CDR3 sequence: CASSMRSSSGGGTEAFF. CDR3 sequence (DNA): TGTGCCAGTAGTATGAGGTCCTCTTCAGGGGGCGGGACTGAAGCTTTCTTT.

The J gene is TRBJ2-7, the V gene TRBV19; D is unresolved. V lost 6 bases and J 0 bases, leaving 9 bases between the germline ends. The CDR3 spans 13 residues. Germline lookup yields CDR1 LNHDA and CDR2 SQIVND (reference sequence). Here the CDR3 reads CASSQVYSYEQYF. CDR3 DNA: TGTGCCAGTAGCCAGGTCTACTCCTACGAGCAGTACTTC.

V and J are TRBV7-9 and TRBJ2-5; D possibly corresponds to TRBD2 (5 bases). V was shortened by 6 bases and J by 5 bases, with 13 bases between the two germline ends. This CDR3 region has 13 residues. Germline V lookup: CDR1 SEHNR, CDR2 FQNEAQ (reference sequence). CDR3 sequence: CASSLLGGETQYF. The CDR3 DNA reads TGTGCCAGCAGTTTGCTGGGCGGGGAGACCCAGTACTTC.

The CDR3: CASTTGGVLYEQYF. Here the CDR3 DNA reads TGTGCCAGCACGACAGGGGGCGTTTTATACGAGCAGTACTTC. The chain couples TRBV28 to TRBJ2-7, with 10 bases lining up with TRBD1. With 7 bases clipped from V and 4 bases from J, the junction kept 7 bases outside the gene matches. The CDR3 extends over 14 amino acids. The germline V gene has CDR1 MDHEN and CDR2 SYDVKM.

This chain uses TRBV7-9 with TRBJ1-4; D gene uncertain. Looked up from germline, CDR1 is SEHNR and CDR2 is FQNEAQ (reference sequence). The CDR3 length is 18 residues. V was shortened by 6 bases and J by 0 bases, with 20 bases between the two germline ends. The CDR3 bases are TGTGCCAGCAGGCCCAGGACGGGCCAGAGTGCAACTAATGAAAAACTGTTTTTT. This codes for CASRPRTGQSATNEKLFF. The entire variable domain, with the rest obtained from reference TRBV7-9 and TRBJ1-4, is as follows: DTGVSQNPRHKITKRGQNVTFRCDPISEHNRLYWYRQTLGQGPEFLTYFQNEAQLEKSRLLSDRFSAERPKGSFSTLEIQRTEQGDSAMYLCASRPRTGQSATNEKLFFGSGTQLSVL.

This clone was observed once. One end of the junction is discordant with germline, which a read error may explain. J is TRBJ2-3 and V is TRBV7-7; TRBD2 matches at 7 bases. This CDR3 has 15 residues. Germline V CDR1 and CDR2: SSHAT, FNYEAQ (reference sequence). DNA of the CDR3: TGTGCTAGCAGCTTAGCGGCGGGAGACCTAGATACGCAGTATTTT. Its translation is CASSLAAGDLDTQYF. The complete variable domain, with remaining parts taken from reference TRBV7-7 and TRBJ2-3, reads GAGVSQSPRYKVTKRGQDVTLRCDPISSHATLYWYQQALGQGPEFLTYFNYEAQPDKSGLPSDRFSAERPEGSISTLTIQRTEQRDSAMYRCASSLAAGDLDTQYFGPGTRLTVL.

This sequence joins TRBV5-1 and TRBJ1-4; D ambiguous. The V gene's germline CDR1 is SGHRS and CDR2 YFSETQ. The CDR3 consists of 14 residues. V lost 1 base and J lost 4, with 8 bases in between. The CDR3 reads CASSLLQLNEKLFF. The DNA of the CDR3 is TGCGCCAGCAGCTTGTTACAGCTTAATGAAAAACTGTTTTTT.

This clone has only a few counts. The chain has TRBV27 and TRBJ1-1; D is possibly TRBD1 (6 bases). CDR1 is MNHEY, CDR2 SMNVEV, per germline (reference sequence). V was cut by 7 bases and J by 3 bases, with 12 bases left in between. The CDR3 totals 13 residues. The CDR3 protein is CASTGGQHTEAFF. As DNA, the CDR3 is TGTGCCAGCACCGGCGGACAGCACACTGAAGCTTTCTTT.

The gene calls are TRBV7-8 and TRBJ2-7, with D tentatively TRBD1 (5 bases). This CDR3 is built from 14 residues. The ends were cut back, 1 base at V and 3 bases at J, with 10 bases in the middle. CDR1 is SGHVS and CDR2 is FQNEAQ in the germline V gene. The CDR3 loop is CASSLEYQGYEQYF. The DNA for the CDR3 is TGTGCCAGCAGCTTAGAATACCAGGGCTACGAGCAGTACTTC.

This chain joins TRBV6-1 and TRBJ1-3; D uncertain. Germline CDR1 reads MNHNS; CDR2 reads SASEGT. The ends were cut back, 5 bases at V and 0 bases at J, with 11 bases in the middle. CDR3 length: 15 amino acids. Here the CDR3 DNA reads TGTGCCAGCAGTAAACAGAGTTTCTCTGGAAACACCATATATTTT. This codes for CASSKQSFSGNTIYF.

A single count supports this clone. The gene calls are TRBV9 and TRBJ1-4; the D is unclear. This CDR3 is built from 16 residues. Germline V gene sequence: CDR1 SGDLS, CDR2 YYNGEE. With 0 bases removed from V and 5 bases from J, the gap between germline ends came to 14 bases. The CDR3 DNA sequence: TGTGCCAGCAGCGTAGCTGAGGCAGTCCCGAATGAAAAACTGTTTTTT. Its protein product is CASSVAEAVPNEKLFF.

The V call is TRBV6-5, the J call TRBJ2-3, with unresolved D. The germline CDR1 and CDR2 sequences are MNHEY and SVGAGI. The CDR3 length is 14 residues. The V end lost 6 bases, the J end lost 3 bases, and 13 bases lay between the germline ends. CDR3 sequence (DNA): TGTGCCAGCAGCCTCCAGGTCCAAACAGATACGCAGTATTTT. Translation gives CASSLQVQTDTQYF.

The V call is TRBV6-5, the J call TRBJ1-5; D is undetermined. Germline values: CDR1 MNHEY, CDR2 SVGAGI. V was clipped by 9 bases and J by 0 bases, with 15 bases between them. This CDR3 region has 15 residues. CDR3 amino acids: CARQEGSNSNQPQHF. The DNA of the CDR3 is TGTGCCAGGCAGGAAGGGAGTAATAGCAATCAGCCCCAGCATTTT.